What follows describes a single T cell receptor beta chain. The data belong to a study of shared clonotypes between healthy human individuals. The germline V gene has CDR1 LGHNA and CDR2 YSLEER. The V end was cut by 4 bases, the J end by 6 bases, with 19 bases between. The CDR3 extends over 16 amino acids. Per the original methods: Junction-only immunoSEQ sequences carried no quality scores, so filtering differed. The repertoire was sequenced with immunoSEQ multiplex PCR; TCRdb's copy has only in-frame clones and lacks some. V and J calls plus clone size are reproduced from that table; the DNA served to infer D and trimming. This table holds approximately 2.4 million clones, almost 96% found once.

This TCR was recovered from a man between 18 and 35 years old in good health. Material: naive CD4+ T cells sorted from blood. Subset in this sample: CD45RA+ positively selected. The chain couples TRBV4-3 to TRBJ2-1; no firm D call. Here the CDR3 reads CASSRNEPILGNEQFF. For the CDR3, the DNA is TGCGCCAGCAGCCGTAACGAGCCTATCTTAGGCAATGAGCAGTTCTTC.